This T cell receptor beta chain comes out of a study of blood T cell repertoires in COVID-19. V was clipped by 3 bases and J by 0 bases, with 9 bases between them. Germline values: CDR1 KGHSH, CDR2 LQKENI. The CDR3 length is 15 residues. Sequenced by immunoSEQ multiplex PCR; TCRdb stores in-frame clones only, minus some. The sample lists about 160,000 clones; 70% to 85% were seen once. The sample consisted of peripheral blood. The TCR originated in a middle-aged woman with COVID-19, enrolled during active disease. This chain connects TRBV18 to TRBJ2-1; no reliable D call. The CDR3 region is CASSPTQSSYNEQFF. The CDR3 coding sequence is TGTGCCAGCTCACCCACACAGAGCTCCTACAATGAGCAGTTCTTC.